Following are 28 T cell receptor beta chains from one sample sequenced in a study of molecular identifiers for immune sequencing clone quantification. TCRdb reanalysed the PCR reads using MiXCR and keeps one entry per CDR3 protein. This sample has about 510,000 distinct CDR3 sequences; approximately 25% occur once, and the top ten carry just over 0.75%. Sequenced material: naive CD8+ T cells from blood, with Jurkat cell RNA spiked in. Subset noted: FACS-sorted CD8+CD4-CCR7+CD45RA+ naive T cells. These TCRs come from a human donor in good health. Some libraries in this study had Jurkat cell RNA spiked in.

The rearrangement links TRBV29-1 to TRBJ2-3, with TRBD2 identical over 12 bases. The trim removed 2 bases at V and 7 bases at J, leaving 4 bases unmatched. Germline CDR1 reads SQVTM; CDR2 reads ANQGSEA. CDR3 length: 14 residues. CDR3 DNA: TGCAGCGTTGAACTAGCGGGGGGGTTCTATACGCAGTATTTT. Translating it yields CSVELAGGFYTQYF.

Worth noting for this clonotype: A clone one base away is much larger, so this may be a read error. The rearrangement uses TRBV5-5 and TRBJ1-5, with D unresolved. CDR1 SGHKS and CDR2 YYEKEE come from the germline V gene (reference sequence). The CDR3 is 14 residues long. The CDR3 DNA is TGTGCCGGCAGCTTGTGGGCAGAAAGTCAGCCCCAGCATTTT. Protein sequence: CAGSLWAESQPQHF.

The chain links TRBV7-9 to TRBJ2-1, with D perhaps matching TRBD2 (6 bases). Trimming took 2 bases from V and 11 from J, leaving 19 bases between them. CDR3 size: 15 residues. CDR1 is SEHNR and CDR2 is FQNEAQ in the germline V gene (reference sequence). The CDR3 DNA reads TGTGCCAGCAGCTTAAGTGGAGGGGAACCCGGCCAGCAGTTCTTC. Translated, it gives CASSLSGGEPGQQFF.

This clonotype was observed a handful of times. CDR3 region: CASSLRQYNEQFF. CDR3 DNA sequence: TGTGCCAGCAGTTTAAGACAGTACAATGAGCAGTTCTTC. V and J are TRBV27 and TRBJ2-1, with D maybe TRBD1 (5 bases). V was shortened by 2 bases and J by 4 bases, with 6 bases between the two germline ends. CDR3 length equals 13 residues. CDR1 MNHEY and CDR2 SMNVEV come from the germline V gene (reference sequence).

There are a few counts of this clonotype. The chain's CDR3 is CASSYNSRAATYEQYF. In DNA form, the CDR3 reads TGTGCCAGCAGTTATAACTCTCGGGCAGCGACCTACGAGCAGTACTTC. The chain carries TRBV6-5 and TRBJ2-7; D not resolved. Per germline, CDR1 MNHEY and CDR2 SVGAGI. The V gene lost 3 bases and the J gene lost 2 bases, with 17 bases spanning the gap. CDR3 length: 16 residues.

The chain uses TRBV11-2 and TRBJ2-1; 8 nucleotides line up with TRBD2. The CDR3 covers 15 residues. With V trimmed by 5 bases and J by 2 bases, 5 bases remained unmatched. From germline, CDR1 is SGHAT and CDR2 FQNNGV. The CDR3 nucleotides read TGTGCCAGCAGCCCCCCCGGGGGGGCCTACAATGAGCAGTTCTTC. Translation: CASSPPGGAYNEQFF.

The chain carries TRBV5-6 and TRBJ2-2; D is unresolved. V lost 0 bases and J lost 4, with 7 bases in between. Germline V gene sequence: CDR1 SGHDT, CDR2 YYEEEE. The CDR3 loop spans 14 amino acids. The CDR3 DNA follows: TGTGCCAGCAGCTTGGGATACTCCACCGGGGAGCTGTTTTTT. It codes for CASSLGYSTGELFF.

The CDR3 spells CASSLRGRLGEQYF. The CDR3 DNA reads TGTGCCAGCAGCCTCCGAGGGAGGTTAGGCGAGCAGTACTTC. The chain has TRBV6-5 and TRBJ2-7, with D maybe TRBD2 (6 bases). Deletions cut 6 bases from V and 6 bases from J, with 18 bases between. Germline CDR1 reads MNHEY; CDR2 reads SVGAGI. The CDR3 has 14 amino acids.

The chain uses TRBV11-2 and TRBJ1-6; D is undetermined. V was trimmed by 5 bases and J by 0 bases, leaving 11 bases between them. Germline lookup yields CDR1 SGHAT and CDR2 FQNNGV. The CDR3 totals 16 residues. The chain's CDR3 is CASSLPGFSYNSPLHF. The CDR3 DNA sequence: TGTGCCAGCAGCCTCCCGGGATTCTCCTATAATTCACCCCTCCACTTT.

Only a few counts were recorded for this clonotype. The chain carries TRBV7-9 and TRBJ2-5; 11 positions match TRBD2. Germline lookup yields CDR1 SEHNR and CDR2 FQNEAQ (reference sequence). CDR3 size: 15 residues. The junction had 4 bases not matched to a gene; V was cut back by 6 bases and J by 1 base. Here the CDR3 DNA reads TGTGCCAGCAGTCGACTAGCGGGGCCCCAAGAGACCCAGTACTTC. Residues: CASSRLAGPQETQYF.

This chain connects TRBV4-3 to TRBJ2-5, with D maybe TRBD2 (6 bases). The CDR3 is 18 amino acids. The germline V and J ends were trimmed by 3 bases and 1 base, with 21 bases remaining between them. The V gene's germline CDR1 is LGHNA and CDR2 YSLEER. The chain's CDR3 is CASSHAFPPGGVQETQYF. In DNA form, the CDR3 reads TGCGCCAGCAGCCATGCGTTTCCCCCCGGCGGGGTCCAAGAGACCCAGTACTTC.

This chain connects TRBV30 to TRBJ2-1; 16 bases are a match to TRBD2. Trimming at V came to 5 bases and at J to 0 bases, leaving 10 bases not matched to a gene. Germline-derived CDR1 and CDR2 are GTSNPN and SVGIG (reference sequence). CDR3 length: 19 amino acids. The CDR3 nucleotides read TGTGCCTGGGATGTGGTGGGACTAGCGGGAGGGCCCTCCTACAATGAGCAGTTCTTC. Encoded protein: CAWDVVGLAGGPSYNEQFF.

This clonotype showed up many times. J is TRBJ1-3 and V is TRBV7-6; D is unresolved. This CDR3 has 14 amino acids. Germline CDR1 SGHVS, CDR2 FNYEAQ. With 1 base removed from V and 1 base from J, the gap between germline ends came to 5 bases. Written as DNA, the CDR3 is TGTGCCAGCAGCTTAGAGGTGTCTGGAAACACCATATATTTT. As protein: CASSLEVSGNTIYF.

This clonotype was detected ten times or more. The J gene is TRBJ1-1, the V gene TRBV27; D is undetermined. The CDR3 extends over 13 amino acids. Germline V gene lookup returns CDR1 MNHEY and CDR2 SMNVEV (reference sequence). The germline V and J ends were trimmed by 0 bases and 0 bases, with 2 bases remaining between them. The CDR3 region is CASSLSMNTEAFF. Here the CDR3 DNA reads TGTGCCAGCAGTTTATCCATGAACACTGAAGCTTTCTTT.

The chain couples TRBV20-1 to TRBJ1-6; TRBD1 aligns across 9 bases. V was clipped by 5 bases and J by 9 bases; unmatched bases: 14. The CDR3 sequence is 16 residues long. CDR1 is DFQATT, CDR2 SNEGSKA, per germline (reference sequence). The CDR3 loop is CSAFPEGQGLISPLHF. The CDR3 coding sequence is TGCAGTGCTTTCCCTGAGGGACAGGGTTTAATTTCACCCCTCCACTTT.

This clonotype occurred many times. The CDR3 coding sequence is TGCAGCGTTGGAGGCAGGAACGGGGAGCTGTTTTTT. This sequence encodes CSVGGRNGELFF. The chain links TRBV29-1 to TRBJ2-2; unclear D gene. Per the germline V gene, CDR1 is SQVTM and CDR2 is ANQGSEA. The CDR3 is 12 amino acids. Trimming pared 4 bases from V and 7 bases from J, leaving 10 bases between.

In regard to this clonotype: It may be a read error: a sequence one base away is much more abundant. The chain has TRBV18 and TRBJ2-3; 8 bases line up with TRBD2. Germline CDR1 and CDR2: KGHSH and LQKENI. The length of the CDR3 is 15 residues. Germline trimming cut 6 bases from V and 4 bases from J; bases unmatched to any gene: 9. In DNA, the CDR3 is TGTGCCAGCTCGCTTCCAGCGGGAGCCCCAGATACGCAGTATTTT. Amino acids: CASSLPAGAPDTQYF.

J is TRBJ2-7 and V is TRBV27, with 9 nucleotides matching TRBD1. This CDR3 is built from 14 residues. Germline V gives CDR1 MNHEY, CDR2 SMNVEV (reference sequence). J lost 5 bases, V lost 5 bases, and 7 bases had no gene match. CDR3 region: CASSAGTGRHEQYF. In DNA form, the CDR3 reads TGTGCCAGCAGTGCCGGGACAGGGAGGCACGAGCAGTACTTC.

A remark on this clonotype: A much larger clone differs by one base, so this may be a read error. Given the absence of the conserved phenylalanine or tryptophan at the CDR3 end, a read error is likely. The V gene is TRBV4-1, the J gene TRBJ2-7; 10 positions agree with TRBD1. Germline loops: CDR1 MGHRA, CDR2 YSYEKL. Trimming at V came to 2 bases and at J to 4 bases, leaving 2 bases not matched to a gene. There are 14 residues in the CDR3. The chain's CDR3 is CASSQKGQGYEQYL. The CDR3 DNA sequence: TGCGCCAGCAGCCAAAAGGGACAGGGGTACGAGCAGTACCTC.

The chain joins TRBV9 to TRBJ1-1, with 7 nucleotides matching TRBD1. The J segment lost 5 bases and the V segment lost 4 bases, leaving 14 bases of the junction unmatched. CDR3 length equals 16 residues. Germline V gene data show CDR1 as SGDLS and CDR2 as YYNGEE. The CDR3 protein is CASSPYVPGGGTEAFF. The CDR3 DNA sequence: TGTGCCAGCAGCCCCTATGTTCCAGGGGGAGGGACTGAAGCTTTCTTT.

The table lists this clonotype with a few counts. The chain joins TRBV12-3 or TRBV12-4 to TRBJ2-2, with a tentative D call TRBD2 (5 bases). There are 14 residues in the CDR3. V shed 7 bases and J shed 6 bases, with 15 bases lying between them. CDR3 sequence: CASTSDWVAGELFF. The CDR3 DNA is TGTGCCAGCACCTCGGACTGGGTGGCCGGGGAGCTGTTTTTT.

The J gene is TRBJ2-6, the V gene TRBV27; 12 bases align to TRBD1. The ends lost 5 bases at V and 3 bases at J; junction bases unmatched: 5. The germline CDR1 and CDR2 sequences are MNHEY and SMNVEV (reference sequence). The CDR3 extends over 17 amino acids. CDR3 sequence (DNA): TGTGCCAGCAGTACCCGGGACAGGGGGCTTGGGGCCAACGTCCTGACTTTC. Protein: CASSTRDRGLGANVLTF.

The table lists this clonotype with many counts. The rearrangement links TRBV7-9 to TRBJ1-1; D not resolved. The V end lost 2 bases, the J end lost 6 bases, and 4 bases lay between the germline ends. Germline values: CDR1 SEHNR, CDR2 FQNEAQ (reference sequence). The CDR3 loop spans 11 amino acids. Written as DNA, the CDR3 is TGTGCCAGCAGCTTATTTTCTGAAGCTTTCTTT. It is translated as CASSLFSEAFF.

In DNA form, the CDR3 reads TGTGCCAGCATCGAGGGGGCCTCGAGGGGGTCCCTACGGGAGCAGTACTTC. It codes for CASIEGASRGSLREQYF. The chain joins TRBV6-2 or TRBV6-3 to TRBJ2-7, with 7 positions matching TRBD1. The germline gives CDR1 MNHEY, CDR2 SVGEGT. Trimming took 7 bases from V and 7 from J; bases not matched to a gene: 22. The CDR3 is 17 amino acids.

This clonotype was found a few times. The chain is built from TRBV2 and TRBJ2-1, with 9 bases lining up with TRBD1. The germline gives CDR1 SNHLY, CDR2 FYNNEI. This CDR3 is 14 amino acids long. V lost 3 bases, J lost 5 bases, and 2 bases stayed unmatched. CDR3 nucleotide sequence: TGTGCCAGCAGTGATGGGACAGGGAACAATGAGCAGTTCTTC. Translated: CASSDGTGNNEQFF. Based on the CDR3 plus reference TRBV2 and TRBJ2-1, the full variable domain is EPEVTQTPSHQVTQMGQEVILRCVPISNHLYFYWYRQILGQKVEFLVSFYNNEISEKSEIFDDQFSVERPDGSNFTLKIRSTKLEDSAMYFCASSDGTGNNEQFFGPGTRLTVL.

This clonotype was observed at least ten times. The chain links TRBV9 to TRBJ2-3; D unresolved. With 2 bases removed from V and 1 base from J, the gap between germline ends came to 11 bases. Germline-derived CDR1 and CDR2 are SGDLS and YYNGEE. This CDR3 has 15 amino acids. CDR3 sequence: CASSVSWTRTDTQYF. CDR3 bases: TGTGCCAGCAGCGTCTCATGGACCCGCACAGATACGCAGTATTTT.

Comments on this clonotype: One end of the junction fails to match germline, which may point to a read error. V and J are TRBV3-1 and TRBJ2-7; no firm D call. CDR1 and CDR2 from the germline V gene are LGHDT and YNNKEL (reference sequence). This CDR3 region has 14 residues. This CDR3 is CAGSQVGRPYEQYF. For the CDR3, the DNA is TGTGCCGGCAGCCAAGTGGGCCGACCCTACGAGCAGTACTTC.

This clonotype was picked up a small number of times. The J gene is TRBJ2-1, the V gene TRBV5-1; TRBD1 matches 9 bases. The germline CDR1 and CDR2 sequences are SGHRS and YFSETQ. V lost 0 bases to trimming and J lost 4 bases; unmatched junction nucleotides: 5. The CDR3 spans 16 residues. CDR3: CASSLATGQGYNEQFF. For the CDR3, the DNA is TGCGCCAGCAGCTTGGCCACTGGACAGGGGTACAATGAGCAGTTCTTC.